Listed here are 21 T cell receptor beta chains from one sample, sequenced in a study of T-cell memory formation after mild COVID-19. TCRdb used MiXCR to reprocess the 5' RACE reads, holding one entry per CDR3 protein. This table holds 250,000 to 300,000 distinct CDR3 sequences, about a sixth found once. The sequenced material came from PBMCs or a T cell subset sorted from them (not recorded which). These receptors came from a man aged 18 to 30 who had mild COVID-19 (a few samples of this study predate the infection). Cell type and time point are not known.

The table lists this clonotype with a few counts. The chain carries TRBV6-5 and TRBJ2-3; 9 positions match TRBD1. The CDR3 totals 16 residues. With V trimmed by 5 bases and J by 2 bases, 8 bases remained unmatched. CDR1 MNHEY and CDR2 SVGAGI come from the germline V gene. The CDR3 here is CASSITGGYPTDTQYF. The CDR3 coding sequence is TGTGCCAGCAGTATTACAGGGGGCTATCCCACAGATACGCAGTATTTT.

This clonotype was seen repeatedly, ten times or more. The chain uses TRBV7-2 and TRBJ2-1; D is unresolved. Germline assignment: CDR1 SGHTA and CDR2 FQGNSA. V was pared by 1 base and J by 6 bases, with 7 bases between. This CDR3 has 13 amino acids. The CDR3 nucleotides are TGTGCCAGCAGCTTAGGCGTTGCCAATGAGCAGTTCTTC. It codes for CASSLGVANEQFF.

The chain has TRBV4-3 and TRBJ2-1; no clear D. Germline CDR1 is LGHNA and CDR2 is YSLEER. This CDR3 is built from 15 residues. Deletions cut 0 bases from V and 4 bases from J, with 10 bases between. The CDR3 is CASSQDLGIYNEQFF. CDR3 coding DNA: TGCGCCAGCAGCCAAGATCTCGGCATTTACAATGAGCAGTTCTTC.

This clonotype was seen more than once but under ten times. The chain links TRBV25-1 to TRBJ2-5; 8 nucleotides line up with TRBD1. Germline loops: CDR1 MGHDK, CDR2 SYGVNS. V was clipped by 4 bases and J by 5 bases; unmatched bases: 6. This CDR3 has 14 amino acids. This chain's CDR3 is CASSGAGGFETQYF. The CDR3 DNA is TGTGCCAGCAGTGGGGCAGGGGGCTTTGAGACCCAGTACTTC. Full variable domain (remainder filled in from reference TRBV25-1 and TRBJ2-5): EADIYQTPRYLVIGTGKKITLECSQTMGHDKMYWYQQDPGMELHLIHYSYGVNSTEKGDLSSESTVSRIRTEHFPLTLESARPSHTSQYLCASSGAGGFETQYFGPGTRLLVL.

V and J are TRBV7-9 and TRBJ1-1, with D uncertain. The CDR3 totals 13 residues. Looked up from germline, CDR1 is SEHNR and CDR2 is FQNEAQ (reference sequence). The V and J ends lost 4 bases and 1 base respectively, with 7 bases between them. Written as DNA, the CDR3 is TGTGCCAGCAGCTCCCCAGCGAACACTGAAGCTTTCTTT. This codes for CASSSPANTEAFF.

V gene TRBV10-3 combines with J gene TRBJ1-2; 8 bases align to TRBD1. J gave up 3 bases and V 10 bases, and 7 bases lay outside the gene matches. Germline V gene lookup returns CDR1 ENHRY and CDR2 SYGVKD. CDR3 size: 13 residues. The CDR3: CASQGAQDYGYTF. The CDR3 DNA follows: TGTGCCAGCCAGGGGGCGCAGGACTATGGCTACACCTTC.

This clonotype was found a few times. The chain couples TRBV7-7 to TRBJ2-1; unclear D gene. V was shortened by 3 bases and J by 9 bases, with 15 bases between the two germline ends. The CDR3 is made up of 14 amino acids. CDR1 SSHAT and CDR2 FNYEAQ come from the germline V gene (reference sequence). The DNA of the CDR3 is TGTGCCAGCAGCTTGGCTGGGCCCCGAGTTGAGCAGTTCTTC. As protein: CASSLAGPRVEQFF.

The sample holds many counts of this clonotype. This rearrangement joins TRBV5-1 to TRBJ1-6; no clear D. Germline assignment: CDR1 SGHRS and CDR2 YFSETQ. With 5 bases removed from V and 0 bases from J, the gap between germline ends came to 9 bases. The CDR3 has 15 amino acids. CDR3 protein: CASRAGSSYNSPLHF. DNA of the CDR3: TGCGCCAGCAGAGCGGGGAGCTCCTATAATTCACCCCTCCACTTT.

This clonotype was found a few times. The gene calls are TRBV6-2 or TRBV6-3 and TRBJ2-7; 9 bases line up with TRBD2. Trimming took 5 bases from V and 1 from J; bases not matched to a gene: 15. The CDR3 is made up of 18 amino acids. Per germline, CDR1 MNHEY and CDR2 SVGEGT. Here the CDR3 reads CASSPSLRVAGVSYEQYF. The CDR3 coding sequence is TGTGCCAGCAGTCCGTCCCTGCGAGTAGCGGGGGTTTCCTACGAGCAGTACTTC.

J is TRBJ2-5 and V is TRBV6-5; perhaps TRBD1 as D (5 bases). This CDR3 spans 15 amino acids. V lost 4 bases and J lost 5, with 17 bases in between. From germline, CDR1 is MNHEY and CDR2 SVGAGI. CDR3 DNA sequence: TGTGCCAGCAGTTCCCCTCGGTTAGGGGTGGAGACCCAGTACTTC. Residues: CASSSPRLGVETQYF.

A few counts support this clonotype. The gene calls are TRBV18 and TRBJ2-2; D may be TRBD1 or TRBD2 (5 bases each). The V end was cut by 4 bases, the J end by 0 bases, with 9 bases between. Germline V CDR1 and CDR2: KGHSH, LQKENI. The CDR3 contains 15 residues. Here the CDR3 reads CASSRGRPNTGELFF. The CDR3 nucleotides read TGTGCCAGCTCACGGGGGAGACCGAACACCGGGGAGCTGTTTTTT.

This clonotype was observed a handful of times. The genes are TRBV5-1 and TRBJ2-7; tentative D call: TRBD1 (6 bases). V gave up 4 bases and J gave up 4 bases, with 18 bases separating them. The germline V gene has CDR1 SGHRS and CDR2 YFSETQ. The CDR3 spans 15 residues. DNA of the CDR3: TGCGCCAGCAGCAAATTCCAGACAGGAGGTTACGAGCAGTACTTC. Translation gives CASSKFQTGGYEQYF.

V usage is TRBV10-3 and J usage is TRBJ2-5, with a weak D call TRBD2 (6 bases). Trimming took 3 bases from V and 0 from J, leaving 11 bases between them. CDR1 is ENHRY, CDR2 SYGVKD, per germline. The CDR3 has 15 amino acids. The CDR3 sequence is CAISDPGEYQETQYF. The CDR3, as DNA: TGTGCCATCAGTGATCCGGGAGAGTACCAAGAGACCCAGTACTTC.

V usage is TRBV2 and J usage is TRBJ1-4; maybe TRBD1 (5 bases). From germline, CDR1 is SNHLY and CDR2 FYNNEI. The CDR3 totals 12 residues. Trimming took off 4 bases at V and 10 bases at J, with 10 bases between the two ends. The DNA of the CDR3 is TGTGCCAGCAGTGGACAGTTGATAAAACTGTTTTTT. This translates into CASSGQLIKLFF.

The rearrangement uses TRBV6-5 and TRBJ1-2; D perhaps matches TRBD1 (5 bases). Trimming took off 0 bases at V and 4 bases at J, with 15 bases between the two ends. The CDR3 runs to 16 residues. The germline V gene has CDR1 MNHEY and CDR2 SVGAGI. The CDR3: CASSYSAFSGLYGYTF. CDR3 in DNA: TGTGCCAGCAGTTACTCTGCGTTTTCAGGGCTCTATGGCTACACCTTC.

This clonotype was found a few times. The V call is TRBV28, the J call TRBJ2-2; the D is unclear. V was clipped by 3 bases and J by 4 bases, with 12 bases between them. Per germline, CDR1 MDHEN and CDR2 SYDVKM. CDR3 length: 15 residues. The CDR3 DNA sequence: TGTGCCAGCAGTTTTCGGGCCAGAGGCACCGGGGAGCTGTTTTTT. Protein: CASSFRARGTGELFF.

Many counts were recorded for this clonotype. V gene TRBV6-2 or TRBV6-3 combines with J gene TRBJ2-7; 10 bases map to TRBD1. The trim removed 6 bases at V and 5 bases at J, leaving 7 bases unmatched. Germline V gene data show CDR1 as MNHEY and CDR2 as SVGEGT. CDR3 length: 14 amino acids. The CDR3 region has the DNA TGTGCCAGCAGCCGACGGACAGGGGGAAACGAGCAGTACGTC. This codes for CASSRRTGGNEQYV.

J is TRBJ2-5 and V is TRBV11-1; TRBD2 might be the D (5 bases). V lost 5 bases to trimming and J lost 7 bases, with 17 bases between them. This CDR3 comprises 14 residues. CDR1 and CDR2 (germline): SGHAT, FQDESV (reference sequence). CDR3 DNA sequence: TGTGCCAGCAGCCCGGGGAATGAGGTTGGGACCCAGTACTTC. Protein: CASSPGNEVGTQYF. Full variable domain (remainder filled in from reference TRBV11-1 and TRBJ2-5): EAEVAQSPRYKITEKSQAVAFWCDPISGHATLYWYRQILGQGPELLVQFQDESVVDDSQLPKDRFSAERLKGVDSTLKIQPAELGDSAMYLCASSPGNEVGTQYFGPGTRLLVL.

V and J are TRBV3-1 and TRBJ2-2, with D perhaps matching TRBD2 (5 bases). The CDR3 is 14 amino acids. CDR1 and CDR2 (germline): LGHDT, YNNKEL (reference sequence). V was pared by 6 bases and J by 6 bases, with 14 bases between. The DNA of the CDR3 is TGTGCCAGCAGGACGGACTTCCGTGCCGGGGAGCTGTTTTTT. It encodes CASRTDFRAGELFF.

Here the CDR3 DNA reads TGCAGTGCTAGTGCAGAATGGAATGAGCAGTTCTTC. Translating it yields CSASAEWNEQFF. The chain recombines TRBV20-1 with TRBJ2-1; D uncertain. The V end was cut by 3 bases, the J end by 7 bases, with 10 bases between. This CDR3 spans 12 amino acids. The germline gives CDR1 DFQATT, CDR2 SNEGSKA (reference sequence).

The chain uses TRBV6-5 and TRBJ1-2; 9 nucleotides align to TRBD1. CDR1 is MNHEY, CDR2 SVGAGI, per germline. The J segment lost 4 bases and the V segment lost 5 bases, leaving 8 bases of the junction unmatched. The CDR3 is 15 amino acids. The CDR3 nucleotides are TGTGCCAGCAGTATCCGGACAGGGGTTCGCTATGGCTACACCTTC. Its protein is CASSIRTGVRYGYTF.